This record looks at one TCR beta chain sequence and its context. The source of the sample is a study of blood T cell repertoires in COVID-19. The CDR3 totals 16 residues. Germline CDR1 and CDR2: MRHNA and SNTAGT. V lost 6 bases, J lost 1 base, and 17 bases lay in between. TCRdb keeps only in-frame clones here, not all; method: immunoSEQ multiplex PCR. The sample shows a few hundred thousand clones, about 88% of them seen only once. The sample was PBMCs or T cells enriched from blood (not recorded which). The chain carries TRBV6-4 and TRBJ2-3, with D perhaps matching TRBD2 (6 bases). The TCR was taken from a woman in her twenties or thirties who had been exposed to COVID-19. CDR3 residues: CASSPNLASRTDTQYF. CDR3 in DNA: TGTGCCAGCAGCCCCAACCTAGCGAGCCGCACAGATACGCAGTATTTT.